The present entry profiles one T cell receptor beta chain with its context. What it binds is unknown. This sample was taken from a study of T cell responses to AZD1222 COVID-19 vaccine. Findings and caveats of the study: White British ancestry dominated among donors, who included more females, and clonal diversity was possibly underestimated. Baseline seropositivity characterized only 5 to 7 AZD1222 recipients. There were repertoire samples only from the period after the peak T cell response. Spike was spanned by vaccine-associated CD4 TCRs, with dominance at 160-218 and 743-854.

Only in-frame clones appear in the TCRdb table, and some are missing; sequencing was by immunoSEQ multiplex PCR. Of 75,000 to 100,000 clones in the sample, around 91% are singletons; the top ten hold approximately 8.7%. The origin of this receptor is an adult in good health. The sample here was peripheral blood, taken on day 0 of AZD1222 vaccination.

The CDR3 sequence is CSGLQGDYGYTF. For the CDR3, the DNA is TGCAGCGGACTCCAGGGGGACTATGGCTACACCTTC. The chain couples TRBV29-1 to TRBJ1-2, with TRBD1 identical over 7 bases. Trimming at V came to 7 bases and at J to 3 bases, leaving 5 bases not matched to a gene. Germline lookup yields CDR1 SQVTM and CDR2 ANQGSEA. This CDR3 region has 12 residues. The variable domain in full, completed from reference TRBV29-1 and TRBJ1-2, reads SAVISQKPSRDICQRGTSLTIQCQVDSQVTMMFWYRQQPGQSLTLIATANQGSEATYESGFVIDKFPISRPNLTFSTLTVSNMSPEDSSIYLCSGLQGDYGYTFGSGTRLTVV.